These T cell receptor beta chains were read from a single sample in a study of T cell responses to AZD1222 COVID-19 vaccine. Measured with immunoSEQ multiplex PCR; TCRdb has only the in-frame clones, and not every one. In the table there are roughly 120,000 clones, approximately 93% of which are singletons. This specimen consisted of peripheral blood, obtained on day 0 of AZD1222 vaccination. All receptors come from an adult in good health. Both conserved end residues are part of each CDR3. The order of the fields is J gene, clone size, V gene, D gene, CDR3 DNA, CDR3 protein. The D gene is left open where the match is weak. A row's size may be missing; if present it is once, few, many or a size class.

J: TRBJ1-3; size: -; V: TRBV5-6; D: -; DNA: TGTGCCAGCAGCGCCTCTGGAAACACCATATATTTT; CDR3: CASSASGNTIYF
J: TRBJ2-7; size: -; V: TRBV27; D: TRBD2; DNA: TGTGCCAGCAGTTCACTACTAGCGGCAACAAGCTCCTACGAGCAGTACTTC; CDR3: CASSSLLAATSSYEQYF
J: TRBJ2-2; size: -; V: TRBV27; D: -; DNA: TGTGCCAGCTCTCGCATGGCAGGGTTCTCCGGGGAGCTGTTTTTT; CDR3: CASSRMAGFSGELFF
J: TRBJ2-6; size: -; V: TRBV3-1/TRBV3-2; D: TRBD2; DNA: TGTGCCAGCAGCCAAGATTGGTCAAGAGCGGGAGGCGGGGCCAACGTCCTGACTTTC; CDR3: CASSQDWSRAGGGANVLTF
J: TRBJ1-5; size: -; V: TRBV19; D: TRBD1; DNA: TGTGCCAGTAGGGGACAGGGGGCTGCTCAGCCCCAGCATTTT; CDR3: CASRGQGAAQPQHF
J: TRBJ2-7; size: -; V: TRBV5-6; D: -; DNA: TGTGCCAGCACCCCTAGAAACTCCTACGAGCAGTACTTC; CDR3: CASTPRNSYEQYF
J: TRBJ2-5; size: -; V: TRBV18; D: -; DNA: TGTGCCAGCTCATTTGAGATAGAGACCCAGTACTTC; CDR3: CASSFEIETQYF
J: TRBJ2-7; size: -; V: TRBV10-1; D: -; DNA: TGCGCCAGCAGTGAGTCGATATACGAGCAGTACTTC; CDR3: CASSESIYEQYF
J: TRBJ1-2; size: few; V: TRBV12-3/TRBV12-4; D: -; DNA: TGTGCCAGCAGCCTCATGGCAGGGACTGGCTACACCTTC; CDR3: CASSLMAGTGYTF
J: TRBJ2-3; size: -; V: TRBV27; D: -; DNA: TGTGCCAGCAGTTTCAGGGAGTCAGGAGATACGCAGTATTTT; CDR3: CASSFRESGDTQYF
J: TRBJ1-5; size: -; V: TRBV9; D: -; DNA: TGTGCCAGCAGCGTAGGAGAGGGCCGGAGCAATCAGCCCCAGCATTTT; CDR3: CASSVGEGRSNQPQHF
J: TRBJ2-7; size: -; V: TRBV2; D: TRBD2; DNA: TGTGCCAGCAGTGAAGTGGGAGGGCCTGGGGCCTACGAGCAGTACTTC; CDR3: CASSEVGGPGAYEQYF
J: TRBJ1-5; size: -; V: TRBV7-2; D: -; DNA: TGTGCCAGCAGCTTAGAGGAGGACAGTAATCAGCCCCAGCATTTT; CDR3: CASSLEEDSNQPQHF
J: TRBJ1-1; size: -; V: TRBV29-1; D: -; DNA: TGCAGCGGTGACAGCACTGAAGCTTTCTTT; CDR3: CSGDSTEAFF
J: TRBJ1-4; size: -; V: TRBV20-1; D: -; DNA: TGCAGTGCTAGAGGGGAGGGGAAACTGTTTTTT; CDR3: CSARGEGKLFF
J: TRBJ2-5; size: -; V: TRBV29-1; D: -; DNA: TGCAGCGTTTATCTGACAGGCGAAAGGGAGACCCAGTACTTC; CDR3: CSVYLTGERETQYF
J: TRBJ2-1; size: -; V: TRBV7-3; D: TRBD2; DNA: TGTGCCAGCAGCTTGGGACTAGCGGTCTCCTACAATGAGCAGTTCTTC; CDR3: CASSLGLAVSYNEQFF
J: TRBJ1-1; size: -; V: TRBV2; D: -; DNA: TGTGCCAGCGAACCAGAGAAGAACACTGAAGCTTTCTTT; CDR3: CASEPEKNTEAFF
J: TRBJ1-5; size: -; V: TRBV27; D: TRBD1; DNA: TGTGCCAGCAGTTCCGACAGGGGGTATCAGCCCCAGCATTTT; CDR3: CASSSDRGYQPQHF
J: TRBJ1-1; size: -; V: TRBV19; D: -; DNA: TGTGCCAGCGGGGGACGGAACCTTCCAAACACTGAAGCTTTCTTT; CDR3: CASGGRNLPNTEAFF
J: TRBJ2-1; size: -; V: TRBV11-3; D: TRBD2; DNA: TGTGCCAGCAGTGCACTAGCGGGAGGGCCGAAGGATGAGCAGTTCTTC; CDR3: CASSALAGGPKDEQFF
J: TRBJ2-6; size: -; V: TRBV12-3/TRBV12-4; D: -; DNA: TGTGCCACCGACCCCGGGGCCAACGTCCTGACTTTC; CDR3: CATDPGANVLTF
J: TRBJ1-2; size: -; V: TRBV15; D: -; DNA: TGTGCCACCAGCAGGAGGGAGACACCCTATGGCTACACCTTC; CDR3: CATSRRETPYGYTF
J: TRBJ1-2; size: few; V: TRBV4-2; D: -; DNA: TGTGCCAGCAGCCCATACAGTGGCTATGGCTACACCTTC; CDR3: CASSPYSGYGYTF
J: TRBJ1-2; size: -; V: TRBV28; D: -; DNA: TGTGCCATAAGGAGGACAGACACCTATGGCTACACCTTC; CDR3: CAIRRTDTYGYTF
J: TRBJ1-4; size: -; V: TRBV18; D: -; DNA: TGTGCCAGCTCACCTAGCACTAATGAAAAACTGTTTTTT; CDR3: CASSPSTNEKLFF
J: TRBJ2-3; size: -; V: TRBV4-1; D: TRBD1; DNA: TGCGCCAGCAGCCCGGACAGGCAGACTAGCACAGATACGCAGTATTTT; CDR3: CASSPDRQTSTDTQYF
J: TRBJ2-1; size: -; V: TRBV18; D: TRBD2; DNA: TGTGCCAGCTCACCTGACCTAGCGGGAGGCGACTACAATGAGCAGTTCTTC; CDR3: CASSPDLAGGDYNEQFF
J: TRBJ1-1; size: -; V: TRBV4-1; D: -; DNA: TGCGCCAGCAGCCTAGAGAAGTGGGAAAACACTGAAGCTTTCTTT; CDR3: CASSLEKWENTEAFF
J: TRBJ1-4; size: -; V: TRBV2; D: TRBD1; DNA: TGTGCCAGCCTTTACAGGGGCGCTAATGAAAAACTGTTTTTT; CDR3: CASLYRGANEKLFF
J: TRBJ2-7; size: -; V: TRBV7-6; D: TRBD1; DNA: TGTGCCAGCAGCATTACAGGGGGAACAATCGAGCAGTACTTC; CDR3: CASSITGGTIEQYF
J: TRBJ2-4; size: -; V: TRBV5-1; D: -; DNA: TGCGCCAGCAGCTTATCACTAGCTCAGACCAAAAACATTCAGTACTTC; CDR3: CASSLSLAQTKNIQYF
J: TRBJ1-6; size: -; V: TRBV19; D: -; DNA: TGTGCCAGTAGCCGCGGGGGGAGCTCCTATAATTCACCCCTCCACTTT; CDR3: CASSRGGSSYNSPLHF
J: TRBJ2-7; size: -; V: TRBV7-6; D: -; DNA: TGTGCCAGCAGCTCTGGACTGCAAACCTACGAGCAGTACTTC; CDR3: CASSSGLQTYEQYF
J: TRBJ1-1; size: -; V: TRBV3-1/TRBV3-2; D: TRBD1; DNA: TGTGCCAGCAGCCGGCCAGCGGGGACAGGGGCGACTGAAGCTTTCTTT; CDR3: CASSRPAGTGATEAFF
J: TRBJ2-3; size: -; V: TRBV5-1; D: -; DNA: TGCGCCAGCAGCTTGGTTTCCGGCGGGGGCGATACGCAGTATTTT; CDR3: CASSLVSGGGDTQYF
J: TRBJ2-5; size: -; V: TRBV4-1; D: -; DNA: TGCGCCAGCAGCCAGGGCAGGATACAAGAGACCCAGTACTTC; CDR3: CASSQGRIQETQYF
J: TRBJ1-6; size: -; V: TRBV28; D: -; DNA: TGTGCCAGCAGTTTACCGTGGAAGGGTTTGAATTCACCCCTCCACTTT; CDR3: CASSLPWKGLNSPLHF
J: TRBJ1-3; size: -; V: TRBV13; D: -; DNA: TGTGCCAGCAGCTATGGACGGTCATCTGGAAACACCATATATTTT; CDR3: CASSYGRSSGNTIYF
J: TRBJ2-5; size: -; V: TRBV28; D: -; DNA: TGTGCCAGCAGCCCCTCGGGAGTCCAAGAGACCCAGTACTTC; CDR3: CASSPSGVQETQYF
J: TRBJ2-7; size: -; V: TRBV18; D: TRBD2; DNA: TGTGCCAGCTCACCAGCTTGGACTAGTTCCGGCGAGCAGTACTTC; CDR3: CASSPAWTSSGEQYF
J: TRBJ1-3; size: -; V: TRBV11-1; D: TRBD1; DNA: TGTGCCAGCAGCCCGGACAGGGAGGACACCATATATTTT; CDR3: CASSPDREDTIYF
J: TRBJ1-2; size: -; V: TRBV6-5; D: -; DNA: TGTGCCAGCAGTTACTCGGAAGGGACGAACTATGGCTACACCTTC; CDR3: CASSYSEGTNYGYTF
J: TRBJ2-3; size: -; V: TRBV4-1; D: -; DNA: TGCGCCAGCAGCCGAACGCGGGACAGATCAGCAGATACGCAGTATTTT; CDR3: CASSRTRDRSADTQYF
J: TRBJ2-5; size: -; V: TRBV18; D: -; DNA: TGTGCCACCCGTCAGGTAGTCCAAGAGACCCAGTACTTC; CDR3: CATRQVVQETQYF
J: TRBJ1-5; size: -; V: TRBV7-6; D: -; DNA: TGTGCCAGCAGCTTAGAGTCTGATCAGCCCCAGCATTTT; CDR3: CASSLESDQPQHF
J: TRBJ2-1; size: -; V: TRBV24-1; D: TRBD1; DNA: TGTGCCACCAGTGATCACCCCCGGACAGGGTCCAATGAGCAGTTCTTC; CDR3: CATSDHPRTGSNEQFF
J: TRBJ2-3; size: -; V: TRBV4-1; D: -; DNA: TGCGCCAGCAGCCAAACCCCCCTAGATACGCAGTATTTT; CDR3: CASSQTPLDTQYF
J: TRBJ2-2; size: -; V: TRBV27; D: -; DNA: TGTGCCAGCAGCCGCCTGCCTACCGGGGAGCTGTTTTTT; CDR3: CASSRLPTGELFF
J: TRBJ2-5; size: -; V: TRBV7-7; D: -; DNA: TGTGCCAGCAGCTTATTCAGGGGAGGTATAGAGACCCAGTACTTC; CDR3: CASSLFRGGIETQYF
J: TRBJ1-1; size: few; V: TRBV7-9; D: -; DNA: TGTGCCACCCTACACGGGGGGAACACTGAAGCTTTCTTT; CDR3: CATLHGGNTEAFF
J: TRBJ2-1; size: -; V: TRBV7-9; D: TRBD1; DNA: TGTGCCAGCAGCCTGCACCGGGACAGGGGGAATGAGCAGTTCTTC; CDR3: CASSLHRDRGNEQFF
J: TRBJ2-2; size: -; V: TRBV6-4; D: -; DNA: TGTGCCTCCCGGGGCAGGGAGAGCACCGGGGAGCTGTTTTTT; CDR3: CASRGRESTGELFF
J: TRBJ2-1; size: -; V: TRBV5-4; D: TRBD2; DNA: TGTGCCAGCAGCCTAGGTGGGACTAGCGGTCACAATGAGCAGTTCTTC; CDR3: CASSLGGTSGHNEQFF
J: TRBJ2-2; size: -; V: TRBV19; D: -; DNA: TGTGCCAGTACCCCGAGGCCCCCACCTCCCGGGGAGCTGTTTTTT; CDR3: CASTPRPPPPGELFF
J: TRBJ1-5; size: -; V: TRBV28; D: -; DNA: TGTGCCAGCAGTTTTAGAGGGTCGCAATATAGCAATCAGCCCCAGCATTTT; CDR3: CASSFRGSQYSNQPQHF
J: TRBJ2-3; size: -; V: TRBV7-9; D: TRBD1; DNA: TGTGCCAGCAGCTTCCCGGACAGGTACACAGATACGCAGTATTTT; CDR3: CASSFPDRYTDTQYF
J: TRBJ2-2; size: -; V: TRBV29-1; D: TRBD1; DNA: TGCAGCACATCGGGACAGTACACCGGGGAGCTGTTTTTT; CDR3: CSTSGQYTGELFF